This T cell receptor (beta chain) is drawn from a study of CD8+CD57+ T cells in acquired aplastic anemia (dated by TCRdb to the late 2010s). Study-level background: A mean of roughly 3.2 ug of DNA, ranging from roughly 0.2 to 27.4 ug, was extracted from sorted CD4+ and CD8+ cells. CD8+CD57+ expansion was defined as a frequency above the mean frequency observed in healthy subjects.

Beyond this particular receptor, the publication reports: About 28 CD8+ CDR3 sequences were found in both patients and controls but appeared to be highly expressed in patients and within the immunodominant clones of the patients. Between patients and healthy controls, no significant difference in CD8+ Simpson's diversity was found (P=0.060).

Note on this clonotype: Its recognized antigen is unknown. The junction departs from germline at one end; a sequencing error may be responsible.

Expansion of CD8+CD57+ cells had been shown by flow cytometry in the patients chosen for sequencing. All patients had severe acquired aplastic anemia diagnosed by International Study of Aplastic Anemia and Agranulocytosis and Camitta criteria. No therapy had been received by the patients at the time of blood sampling. In this study, sorted CD4+ and CD8+ T cells from the blood of healthy subjects and of severe aplastic anemia patients had their TCR repertoires deep-sequenced. Patients were enrolled under clinicaltrials.gov protocols 00001620, 01623167, 00001397, 00071045, 00081523 and 00961064 in the USA. Ficoll-Paque density gradient centrifugation was used to isolate peripheral blood mononuclear cells. Before DNA was extracted, CD4+ and CD8+ T cells were sorted using either FACS or magnetic beads. The germline V gene specifies SNHLY as CDR1 and FYNNEI as CDR2. Inclusive of the bounding cysteine and phenylalanine, the CDR3 is 11 residues long. Only CDR3 DNA remains: 33 bases, in frame from the first base.

TCR beta VDJ combination and CDR3 sequence profiling used genomic DNA as the template. An Illumina HiSeq 2000 was the platform used for TCR repertoire sequencing. As for how the authors treated the data: Repertoire assessment relied on Simpson's diversity index, CDR3 size and DJ length profiles, and TRBV/TRBJ rearrangement plots. Whichever DNA sequence was most abundant in the deep sequencing data was defined as the immunodominant clone. CDR3 amino acid sequences were checked for sharing between subjects and were compared against published repertoires and the VDJdb database. In-frame beta chains were kept once TCRdb had trimmed the public reads at Q25 with fastp and called clones with MiXCR. Entries that share a CDR3 protein sequence are merged under the most common genes and DNA. The V and J calls were not made by the authors but by TCRdb's processing. A total of some 180,000 distinct CDR3 sequences appear in this sample, roughly 60% of them only once. About two fifths of the sample rests with the top ten.

This TCR was sampled from a human donor with aplastic anemia. The chain is encoded by TRBV2 joined to TRBJ2-7, with no confident D gene call. The sample taken for sequencing was sorted CD4+, CD8+, or CD8+CD57+ T cells (not recorded which) from PBMCs. The CDR3 reads as follows: CASSESYEQHF. In nucleotide form, the sequence is TGTGCCAGCAGTGAGTCCTACGAGCAGCACTTC.